The clone carrying this T cell receptor beta chain appeared once. These data originate in a study of blood T cell repertoires in COVID-19. Study summary: Acute-phase and convalescent COVID-19 samples originated in the United States, Italy and Spain.

In the authors' workflow: Reference gene primer amplification gave estimated nucleated cell counts. Produced via immunoSEQ multiplex PCR; TCRdb's table is partial and in-frame only. V, J and clone size derive from that table, while D and trimming were established from the DNA sequence. The data contain 55,000 to 75,000 clones, 88% of them singletons. The sequenced material came from peripheral blood. The sequence derives from a human donor in a cohort sampled during active COVID-19.

CDR3 coding DNA: TGTGCCAGCAGCTTGGTCTTCTACGAGCAGTACTTC. It translates to CASSLVFYEQYF. This rearrangement joins TRBV5-8 to TRBJ2-7; no definite D call. The CDR3 has 12 residues. Trimming removed 0 bases from V and 3 bases from J, with 4 bases in between. Germline CDR1 reads SGHTS; CDR2 reads YDEGEE. Using reference TRBV5-8 and TRBJ2-7 for the parts outside the CDR3, the full variable domain is EAGVTQSPTHLIKTRGQQATLRCSPISGHTSVYWYQQALGLGLQFLLWYDEGEERNRGNFPPRFSGRQFPNYSSELNVNALELEDSALYLCASSLVFYEQYFGPGTRLTVT.